This passage covers 8 T cell receptor beta chains from one sample sequenced in a study of blood T cell repertoires in COVID-19. TCRdb's copy holds only in-frame clones and misses some; the assay was immunoSEQ multiplex PCR. The top ten clones hold over 7.5% of a sample with about 250,000 clones, about four fifths of them seen once. The specimen was peripheral blood. Source of these receptors: an elderly man with acute or convalescent COVID-19.

CDR3 in DNA: TGCGCCAGCAGCCAAGGGAATGGCGGACTAGCCAAAAACATTCAGTACTTC. Its protein is CASSQGNGGLAKNIQYF. The V gene is TRBV4-1, the J gene TRBJ2-4; perhaps TRBD2 as D (5 bases). The V gene's germline CDR1 is MGHRA and CDR2 YSYEKL. V gave up 1 base and J gave up 0 bases, with 13 bases separating them. CDR3 length equals 17 residues.

The chain recombines TRBV9 with TRBJ2-2; no clear D gene. This CDR3 is 14 amino acids long. V was clipped by 0 bases and J by 6 bases, with 9 bases between them. Germline V lookup: CDR1 SGDLS, CDR2 YYNGEE. CDR3 nucleotide sequence: TGTGCCAGCAGCGTAGGGAGCAGCCCCGGGGAGCTGTTTTTT. It specifies CASSVGSSPGELFF.

The chain employs TRBV5-5 and TRBJ1-3; possibly TRBD1 for D (5 bases). The CDR3 consists of 16 residues. Germline loops: CDR1 SGHKS, CDR2 YYEKEE (reference sequence). The V gene lost 3 bases and the J gene lost 0 bases, with 13 bases spanning the gap. The CDR3 loop is CASSYRGGSSGNTIYF. CDR3 in DNA: TGTGCCAGCAGCTATAGGGGCGGTAGCTCTGGAAACACCATATATTTT.

The chain joins TRBV5-8 to TRBJ2-7; D is unclear. Trimming cost V 7 bases and J 4 bases, with 9 bases left between them. The CDR3 spans 11 residues. Germline CDR1 and CDR2: SGHTS and YDEGEE. CDR3 coding DNA: TGTGCCAGCCCAGGTCTGTACGAGCAGTACTTC. Translation: CASPGLYEQYF. Drawing the rest from reference TRBV5-8 and TRBJ2-7, the complete variable domain is EAGVTQSPTHLIKTRGQQATLRCSPISGHTSVYWYQQALGLGLQFLLWYDEGEERNRGNFPPRFSGRQFPNYSSELNVNALELEDSALYLCASPGLYEQYFGPGTRLTVT.

Only one count was recorded for this clone. The CDR3 DNA sequence: TGTGCCAGCAGCCAGGTGGACAGGGGGACGGAAAAACTGTTTTTT. It specifies CASSQVDRGTEKLFF. The genes are TRBV3-1 (or the pseudogene TRBV3-2) and TRBJ1-4; 10 positions agree with TRBD1. Germline V lookup: CDR1 LGHDT, CDR2 YNNKEL (reference sequence). V lost 3 bases, J lost 8 bases, and 6 bases stayed unmatched. The CDR3 has 15 amino acids.

This clone has only a few counts. This chain uses TRBV3-1 (or the pseudogene TRBV3-2) with TRBJ1-1, with TRBD1 matching 7 bases. J lost 4 bases, V lost 1 base, and 6 bases had no gene match. The CDR3 loop spans 15 amino acids. CDR1 LGHDT and CDR2 YNNKEL come from the germline V gene (reference sequence). Written as DNA, the CDR3 is TGTGCCAGCAGCCAAGCCTGGGCAGGGGGCACTGAAGCTTTCTTT. Translating it yields CASSQAWAGGTEAFF.

The rearrangement joins TRBV7-3 to TRBJ1-1; D ambiguous. The germline V gene has CDR1 SGHTA and CDR2 FQGTGA. V was clipped by 4 bases and J by 5 bases, with 11 bases between them. The CDR3 covers 13 residues. CDR3 residues: CASSSPGVTEAFF. For the CDR3, the DNA is TGTGCCAGCAGCTCACCGGGTGTTACTGAAGCTTTCTTT.

On this clone itself: This sample includes further DNA sequences coding for the same CDR3. The chain couples TRBV12-3 or TRBV12-4 to TRBJ1-5; D call uncertain. The CDR3 runs 13 residues. Trimming cost V 1 base and J 4 bases, with 5 bases left between them. The CDR3 is CASSLGLNQPQHF. In nucleotides, the CDR3 is TGTGCCAGCAGTTTAGGTCTTAATCAGCCCCAGCATTTT.